The 8 T cell receptor beta chains in this list originate from one sample, sequenced in a study of blood T cell repertoires in COVID-19 (dated by TCRdb to the early 2020s). Receptors were amplified or captured by the immunoSEQ multiplex PCR assay. Sourced from immuneACCESS, this table was stored by TCRdb with only in-frame sequences that have V and J called. A share of the clones is absent; for the studies checked, an unresolved V gene accounts for under half, and the remainder has no known explanation. This sample has more than 95,000 clones in its table, and 85% to 90% of those were observed once. Under 8% of the sample is held by the ten biggest clonotypes. The sequencing sample was made of peripheral blood. Every receptor here comes from a man older than 75 with active or convalescent COVID-19.

The rearrangement links TRBV12-5 to TRBJ1-5; no firm D call. V lost 1 base to trimming and J lost 9 bases, with 7 bases between them. The CDR3 runs to 12 residues. Germline V CDR1 and CDR2: LGHNT, FRNRAP. The CDR3 sequence: CASGLDFGPQHF. The CDR3 nucleotides are TGTGCTAGTGGTTTGGATTTCGGGCCCCAGCATTTT.

This clone was counted a few times. The gene calls are TRBV13 and TRBJ1-2, with D possibly TRBD1 on 5 matching bases. V was cut by 0 bases and J by 9 bases, with 14 bases left in between. CDR1 and CDR2 from the germline V gene are PRHDT and FYEKMQ (reference sequence). CDR3 length: 14 amino acids. The CDR3 reads CASSLGTAGLSYTF. Written as DNA, the CDR3 is TGTGCCAGCAGCTTAGGCACCGCAGGGTTAAGCTACACCTTC.

This chain links TRBV20-1 with TRBJ2-7; 11 nucleotides match TRBD1. V trimming: 6 bases; J trimming: 5 bases; junction bases outside the gene matches: 12. This CDR3 contains 15 residues. Germline assignment: CDR1 DFQATT and CDR2 SNEGSKA (reference sequence). The CDR3 is CSASSPGQGANEQYF. The CDR3 bases are TGCAGTGCAAGTTCGCCCGGACAGGGGGCAAACGAGCAGTACTTC.

The chain carries TRBV15 and TRBJ2-7, with TRBD2 matching over 10 bases. There are 16 residues in the CDR3. The J segment lost 5 bases and the V segment lost 5 bases, leaving 12 bases of the junction unmatched. CDR1 is LNHNV, CDR2 YYDKDF, per germline (reference sequence). The CDR3 DNA reads as TGTGCCACCAGCCTGTTCCATAGCGGGAGGAGGCACGAGCAGTACTTC. As protein: CATSLFHSGRRHEQYF.

This clone was observed a single time. This rearrangement joins TRBV5-1 to TRBJ2-1, with a possible D match to TRBD2 (5 bases). The CDR3 contains 14 residues. The germline V gene encodes CDR1 SGHRS and CDR2 YFSETQ. V lost 4 bases and J lost 2, with 10 bases in between. The CDR3 sequence: CASSVSGTYNEQFF. The CDR3 nucleotides are TGCGCCAGCAGCGTTTCCGGGACCTACAATGAGCAGTTCTTC. Together with reference TRBV5-1 and TRBJ2-1, the CDR3 gives the full variable domain: KAGVTQTPRYLIKTRGQQVTLSCSPISGHRSVSWYQQTPGQGLQFLFEYFSETQRNKGNFPGRFSGRQFSNSRSEMNVSTLELGDSALYLCASSVSGTYNEQFFGPGTRLTVL.

This rearrangement joins TRBV23-1 to TRBJ1-6; 10 positions agree with TRBD1. TRBV23-1 qualifies as an ORF whose function is uncertain. The CDR3 spans 20 residues. The trim removed 3 bases at V and 0 bases at J, leaving 11 bases unmatched. CDR3 amino acids: CASSQNKDRGQSSYNSPLHF. CDR3 nucleotides: TGCGCCAGCAGTCAGAACAAAGACAGGGGGCAAAGCTCCTATAATTCACCCCTCCACTTT.

This clone was detected only once. V gene TRBV6-5 combines with J gene TRBJ2-3; D ambiguous. This CDR3 region has 11 residues. V lost 5 bases to trimming and J lost 4 bases, with 4 bases between them. Germline CDR1 is MNHEY and CDR2 is SVGAGI. CDR3 nucleotide sequence: TGTGCCAGCAGTATCTCAGATACGCAGTATTTT. It specifies CASSISDTQYF.

The chain links TRBV2 to TRBJ1-2; 7 positions agree with TRBD1. CDR3 length: 14 residues. V trimming: 6 bases; J trimming: 8 bases; junction bases outside the gene matches: 12. Germline V lookup: CDR1 SNHLY, CDR2 FYNNEI. This CDR3 is CASRAPLTGTGYTF. The CDR3 DNA reads as TGTGCCAGCAGGGCCCCTCTGACAGGGACCGGCTACACCTTC.